One and the same sample provided the 19 T cell receptor beta chains below, sequenced in a study of cytomegalovirus exposure and HLA in healthy donors. The PCR used 60 Vbeta and 13 Jbeta primers. Method: immunoSEQ multiplex PCR; TCRdb's copy keeps in-frame clones and lacks some. The table for this sample gives about 210,000 clones. Sequenced material: PBMCs. These receptors all come from a woman aged 25 to 39 in good health and CMV-seropositive.

This chain joins TRBV25-1 and TRBJ1-1; 7 bases are a match to TRBD1. V gave up 4 bases and J gave up 5 bases; unmatched junction bases: 7. CDR3 size: 14 residues. Germline CDR1 reads MGHDK; CDR2 reads SYGVNS. The CDR3 is CASSGNRGQTEAFF. The CDR3 nucleotides read TGTGCCAGCAGTGGTAACAGGGGCCAAACTGAAGCTTTCTTT.

This chain uses TRBV29-1 with TRBJ1-4; 7 bases map to TRBD1. Germline lookup yields CDR1 SQVTM and CDR2 ANQGSEA. Trimming took 2 bases from V and 10 from J; bases not matched to a gene: 10. The CDR3 consists of 14 residues. CDR3 nucleotide sequence: TGCAGCGTTGAACAGGGGGGAGTCCCCGGAAAACTGTTTTTT. Its protein product is CSVEQGGVPGKLFF.

The chain employs TRBV11-2 and TRBJ2-5; 7 positions agree with TRBD2. In germline, CDR1 is SGHAT, CDR2 FQNNGV. CDR3 length equals 15 residues. Trimming took 1 base from V and 5 from J; bases not matched to a gene: 7. DNA of the CDR3: TGTGCCAGCAGCTTAGCGGTCGTAGCGGGCGAGACCCAGTACTTC. Protein sequence: CASSLAVVAGETQYF.

This chain connects TRBV9 to TRBJ2-3, with 8 positions matching TRBD2. J lost 6 bases, V lost 6 bases, and 12 bases had no gene match. The CDR3 length is 15 residues. The V gene's germline CDR1 is SGDLS and CDR2 YYNGEE. CDR3 in DNA: TGTGCCAGCACCGAAGGGGGACTAGTTGGGGATACGCAGTATTTT. Its protein product is CASTEGGLVGDTQYF.

This sequence joins TRBV4-2 and TRBJ1-5, with D unresolved. The V and J ends lost 3 bases and 1 base respectively, with 16 bases between them. Germline-derived CDR1 and CDR2 are LGHNA and YNFKEQ. This CDR3 has 17 amino acids. The CDR3 spells CASSHDPGVGSNQPQHF. CDR3 in DNA: TGTGCCAGCAGCCATGATCCCGGAGTTGGAAGCAATCAGCCCCAGCATTTT.

V and J are TRBV28 and TRBJ2-6, with TRBD1 matching over 11 bases. V was clipped by 3 bases and J by 1 base; unmatched bases: 2. The CDR3 is made up of 17 amino acids. CDR1 and CDR2 from the germline V gene are MDHEN and SYDVKM. The CDR3 loop is CASSFGDRGSGANVLTF. CDR3 bases: TGTGCCAGCAGTTTCGGGGACAGGGGGTCTGGGGCCAACGTCCTGACTTTC.

This sequence joins TRBV5-1 and TRBJ2-1; tentative D call: TRBD2 (7 bases). CDR3 length: 16 amino acids. CDR1 and CDR2 (germline): SGHRS, YFSETQ. The V end was cut by 1 base, the J end by 8 bases, with 19 bases between. The CDR3 reads CASSLYGGRGLHEQFF. CDR3 nucleotides: TGCGCCAGCAGCTTGTACGGGGGGCGTGGGTTACATGAGCAGTTCTTC.

V gene TRBV5-4 combines with J gene TRBJ1-3; tentative D call: TRBD1 (5 bases). The germline V gene has CDR1 SGHNT and CDR2 YYREEE (reference sequence). Trimming removed 4 bases from V and 3 bases from J, with 14 bases in between. The length of the CDR3 is 15 residues. DNA for the CDR3: TGTGCCAGCAGCCTCGGCCCCGACAGTGGAAACACCATATATTTT. As protein: CASSLGPDSGNTIYF.

The chain employs TRBV7-9 and TRBJ2-1, with 9 bases that match TRBD2. CDR3 length: 15 residues. Unmatched junction bases numbered 8, after V lost 1 base and J lost 10 bases. Germline values: CDR1 SEHNR, CDR2 FQNEAQ (reference sequence). In nucleotides, the CDR3 is TGTGCCAGCAGCTTAGAGTTGGCGGGGGGGATCGAGCAGTTCTTC. Residues: CASSLELAGGIEQFF.

The chain couples TRBV10-3 to TRBJ1-5; 10 bases are shared with TRBD1. J was trimmed by 7 bases and V by 7 bases; bases with no gene match: 4. Germline assignment: CDR1 ENHRY and CDR2 SYGVKD. The CDR3 loop spans 13 amino acids. The CDR3 region is CAINGQGGQPQHF. The CDR3 nucleotides read TGTGCCATCAACGGACAGGGGGGACAGCCCCAGCATTTT.

V and J are TRBV5-1 and TRBJ2-1, with TRBD2 identical over 13 bases. CDR3 length: 16 residues. CDR1 is SGHRS and CDR2 is YFSETQ in the germline V gene. V was pared by 1 base and J by 4 bases, with 2 bases of the junction left unmatched. CDR3 nucleotide sequence: TGCGCCAGCAGCTTGACTAGCGGGGGGGTTTACAATGAGCAGTTCTTC. Its translation: CASSLTSGGVYNEQFF.

The chain joins TRBV28 to TRBJ1-5; weak D call: TRBD1 (5 bases). CDR3 length equals 14 residues. V was clipped by 4 bases and J by 0 bases, with 7 bases between them. CDR1 is MDHEN, CDR2 SYDVKM, per germline. The DNA of the CDR3 is TGTGCCAGCAGTTCGGGGGGTAGCAATCAGCCCCAGCATTTT. Translation gives CASSSGGSNQPQHF.

The chain has TRBV4-3 and TRBJ2-2; 12 nucleotides match TRBD2. Looked up from germline, CDR1 is LGHNA and CDR2 is YSLEER. Trimming at V came to 1 base and at J to 4 bases, leaving 19 bases not matched to a gene. CDR3 length: 22 residues. CDR3 bases: TGCGCCAGCAGCCAAGTGCTTCGTGCTAGCGGGAGGGCCCGATTTCCCACCGGGGAGCTGTTTTTT. It is translated as CASSQVLRASGRARFPTGELFF.

The chain uses TRBV9 and TRBJ2-3; TRBD1 agrees at 10 bases. This CDR3 spans 16 amino acids. V gave up 2 bases and J gave up 3 bases; unmatched junction bases: 6. CDR1 is SGDLS and CDR2 is YYNGEE in the germline V gene. CDR3 sequence (DNA): TGTGCCAGCAGCGTCCCGGGACAGGGGCGGACAGATACGCAGTATTTT. Residues: CASSVPGQGRTDTQYF.

The chain carries TRBV7-6 and TRBJ2-7; D call uncertain. The germline gives CDR1 SGHVS, CDR2 FNYEAQ. The ends were cut back, 0 bases at V and 5 bases at J, with 14 bases in the middle. This CDR3 contains 15 residues. This chain's CDR3 is CASSLAWSQTHEQYF. The DNA of the CDR3 is TGTGCCAGCAGCTTAGCGTGGTCACAGACCCACGAGCAGTACTTC.

The chain is built from TRBV18 and TRBJ1-2, with 7 nucleotides matching TRBD1. The CDR3 covers 14 residues. The germline V gene has CDR1 KGHSH and CDR2 LQKENI. V trimming: 5 bases; J trimming: 8 bases; junction bases outside the gene matches: 11. The CDR3 nucleotides read TGTGCCAGCTCATATAACAGGGACAGCACGGGCTACACCTTC. Residues: CASSYNRDSTGYTF. Combining the CDR3 with reference TRBV18 and TRBJ1-2 gives the whole variable domain NAGVMQNPRHLVRRRGQEARLRCSPMKGHSHVYWYRQLPEEGLKFMVYLQKENIIDESGMPKERFSAEFPKEGPSILRIQQVVRGDSAAYFCASSYNRDSTGYTFGSGTRLTVV.

This chain connects TRBV10-3 to TRBJ2-7; D unclear. This CDR3 comprises 15 residues. V lost 4 bases and J 1 base, leaving 14 bases between the germline ends. Germline values: CDR1 ENHRY, CDR2 SYGVKD. This CDR3 reads CAISVSTTISYEQYF. For the CDR3, the DNA is TGTGCCATCAGTGTATCTACCACCATTTCCTACGAGCAGTACTTC.

CDR3 protein: CASREGPEGYGYTF. Here the CDR3 DNA reads TGTGCCAGCAGAGAAGGCCCCGAGGGCTATGGCTACACCTTC. The chain uses TRBV6-6 and TRBJ1-2; D is undetermined. V dropped 6 bases and J dropped 4 bases, with 15 bases sitting between them. Germline assignment: CDR1 MNHNY and CDR2 SVGAGI (reference sequence). The CDR3 is made up of 14 amino acids.

Worth noting for this clone: The sample contains more than one DNA sequence encoding this CDR3. The J gene is TRBJ1-1, the V gene TRBV6-5, with D hard to call. V shed 2 bases and J shed 3 bases, with 10 bases lying between them. Germline values: CDR1 MNHEY, CDR2 SVGAGI. CDR3 length: 14 amino acids. The CDR3 region is CASSYRGGDTEAFF. The CDR3 DNA reads TGTGCCAGCAGTTACAGAGGCGGGGACACTGAAGCTTTCTTT.